This T cell receptor (beta chain) was sequenced in a study of blood T cell repertoires in COVID-19. Original data processing: Estimation of nucleated cell counts was performed using reference gene primer amplification. The assay was immunoSEQ multiplex PCR, and TCRdb's table has in-frame clones only and misses some. V and J calls and clone size are copied from that table; D and trimming were computed from the DNA. Of a few hundred thousand clones in the sample, over 75% were seen once. Seattle enrolled patients during active infection and tracked them longitudinally. The sequencing input was peripheral blood. The sequence came from a woman in her 30s with COVID-19, enrolled during active disease.

CDR3 DNA: TGTGCCAGTATCGGACAGGGGGCGAGGCTTGGAAGAGAAAAACTGTTTTTT. This sequence encodes CASIGQGARLGREKLFF. V is TRBV19 and J is TRBJ1-4, with TRBD1 matching 11 bases. Germline values: CDR1 LNHDA, CDR2 SQIVND (reference sequence). V gave up 7 bases and J gave up 8 bases; unmatched junction bases: 15. CDR3 length equals 17 residues.